Each of the 14 T cell receptor beta chains below was sequenced from the same sample in a study of T cells after yellow fever vaccination. MiXCR, applied by TCRdb to the 5' RACE reads, yields one record per CDR3 protein. The table lists 250,000 to 300,000 distinct CDR3 sequences, approximately 10% of them singletons, with 3% to 3.5% in the top ten. Specimen: CD4+ T cells sorted from PBMCs, collected 5 days after the yellow fever booster vaccination. These receptors came from a man younger than 30 who received the YFV17D yellow fever vaccine.

This clonotype was recorded a few times. The chain has TRBV20-1 and TRBJ2-5; D uncertain. V lost 4 bases and J lost 5, with 11 bases in between. CDR3 length: 12 residues. Per the germline V gene, CDR1 is DFQATT and CDR2 is SNEGSKA (reference sequence). The DNA of the CDR3 is TGCAGTGCTAAACCCGGGTCGGAGACCCAGTACTTC. Encoded protein: CSAKPGSETQYF.

This clonotype was counted many times. The V call is TRBV12-3 or TRBV12-4, the J call TRBJ1-1, with TRBD1 matching over 8 bases. J was trimmed by 4 bases and V by 2 bases; bases with no gene match: 3. The CDR3 contains 14 residues. The CDR3 DNA reads as TGTGCCAGCAGTTTACAGGGGGCGGTCACTGAAGCTTTCTTT. Translated: CASSLQGAVTEAFF.

This clonotype was seen more than once but under ten times. The chain combines TRBV18 with TRBJ2-3, with D possibly TRBD2 on 5 matching bases. CDR1 is KGHSH and CDR2 is LQKENI in the germline V gene. There are 13 residues in the CDR3. Trimming removed 6 bases at V and 3 bases at J, with 10 bases between. CDR3 protein: CASSQRETDTQYF. The CDR3 DNA sequence: TGTGCCAGCTCTCAACGGGAAACAGATACGCAGTATTTT.

CDR3 nucleotides: TGTGCCAGCAGCTCAGTGGATCAAGAGACCCAGTACTTC. Translated, it gives CASSSVDQETQYF. V gene TRBV11-2 combines with J gene TRBJ2-5; D gene unclear. Germline assignment: CDR1 SGHAT and CDR2 FQNNGV. The length of the CDR3 is 13 residues. V was shortened by 4 bases and J by 2 bases, with 8 bases between the two germline ends.

This clonotype showed up many times. The chain uses TRBV3-1 and TRBJ1-1; D perhaps matches TRBD1 (5 bases). From germline, CDR1 is LGHDT and CDR2 YNNKEL (reference sequence). CDR3 length: 14 residues. V lost 5 bases to trimming and J lost 0 bases, with 10 bases between them. CDR3 bases: TGTGCCAGCAGCAGCCCGACAGTGAACACTGAAGCTTTCTTT. This translates into CASSSPTVNTEAFF.

This clonotype has a count of ten or more. This sequence joins TRBV6-5 and TRBJ1-6; a possible D gene is TRBD1 (6 bases). V gave up 5 bases and J gave up 7 bases, with 18 bases separating them. There are 16 residues in the CDR3. Germline-derived CDR1 and CDR2 are MNHEY and SVGAGI. CDR3 coding DNA: TGTGCCAGCAGTAAACAGGGTTTAATCGAGAATTCACCCCTCCACTTT. It is translated as CASSKQGLIENSPLHF.

This clonotype was recorded at least ten times. This chain uses TRBV4-2 with TRBJ1-6; the D gene is possibly TRBD1 (6 bases). V lost 4 bases, J lost 6 bases, and 16 bases lay in between. The length of the CDR3 is 16 residues. Germline V CDR1 and CDR2: LGHNA, YNFKEQ. CDR3 loop: CASSPDIQGRNSPLHF. Here the CDR3 DNA reads TGTGCCAGCAGCCCCGATATCCAGGGGCGTAATTCACCCCTCCACTTT.

The chain joins TRBV28 to TRBJ2-5, with D tentatively TRBD1 or TRBD2 (5 bases each). The germline V and J ends were trimmed by 7 bases and 3 bases, with 12 bases remaining between them. This CDR3 spans 13 amino acids. Germline V gene sequence: CDR1 MDHEN, CDR2 SYDVKM. This CDR3 is CASTLGGKETQYF. CDR3 DNA sequence: TGTGCCAGCACCCTTGGGGGAAAAGAGACCCAGTACTTC. The full variable domain, rest sourced from reference TRBV28 and TRBJ2-5, is DVKVTQSSRYLVKRTGEKVFLECVQDMDHENMFWYRQDPGLGLRLIYFSYDVKMKEKGDIPEGYSVSREKKERFSLILESASTNQTSMYLCASTLGGKETQYFGPGTRLLVL.

The chain recombines TRBV5-4 with TRBJ1-1; D unclear. Germline loops: CDR1 SGHNT, CDR2 YYREEE (reference sequence). The CDR3 is made up of 16 amino acids. The V end lost 4 bases, the J end lost 4 bases, and 20 bases lay between the germline ends. The DNA of the CDR3 is TGTGCCAGCAGCCAACTTCGGAGCTCCTATCTCACTGAAGCTTTCTTT. Its protein is CASSQLRSSYLTEAFF.

The rearrangement uses TRBV18 and TRBJ1-5, with D perhaps matching TRBD1 (5 bases). Germline CDR1 is KGHSH and CDR2 is LQKENI. The CDR3 is 15 residues long. Trimming took 6 bases from V and 2 from J, leaving 14 bases between them. The CDR3 nucleotides read TGTGCCAGCTCCCAAGGGATGGGGGGCAATCAGCCCCAGCATTTT. Its protein product is CASSQGMGGNQPQHF.

This clonotype was seen a few times. This rearrangement joins TRBV6-5 to TRBJ2-5; D perhaps matches TRBD2 (5 bases). Trimming took 7 bases from V and 5 from J, leaving 11 bases between them. The germline gives CDR1 MNHEY, CDR2 SVGAGI. The CDR3 is 12 residues long. The CDR3 coding sequence is TGTGCCAGCAAGGGAGAAACGGAGACCCAGTACTTC. It yields the protein CASKGETETQYF.

This clonotype showed up just a few times. The chain links TRBV4-3 to TRBJ2-5; D is perhaps TRBD1 (5 bases). The CDR3 contains 14 residues. Trimming stripped 0 bases from V and 4 bases from J, with 9 bases between. Germline V gene data show CDR1 as LGHNA and CDR2 as YSLEER. CDR3 sequence (DNA): TGCGCCAGCAGCCAAGACAACCAGGGAGAGACCCAGTACTTC. It yields the protein CASSQDNQGETQYF.

This clonotype was detected many times. This chain uses TRBV7-9 with TRBJ1-2; D remains unclear. V shed 0 bases and J shed 6 bases, with 8 bases lying between them. CDR3 size: 13 residues. Germline CDR1 SEHNR, CDR2 FQNEAQ (reference sequence). Written as DNA, the CDR3 is TGTGCCAGCAGCTTAGCGGATACCGATGGCTACACCTTC. This gives the protein CASSLADTDGYTF.

This clonotype showed up many times. The DNA for the CDR3 is TGCAGCGTTGGGGGACAGAGAACCTACAATGAGCAGTTCTTC. Translating it yields CSVGGQRTYNEQFF. The chain has TRBV29-1 and TRBJ2-1; 7 bases line up with TRBD1. The germline gives CDR1 SQVTM, CDR2 ANQGSEA. The CDR3 is 14 amino acids. With 4 bases clipped from V and 2 bases from J, the junction kept 5 bases outside the gene matches.